This T cell receptor beta chain was recovered during a study of lymphopenia after photon versus proton radiotherapy. In regard to this clone: As yet, its antigen is unknown.

Repertoires were generated with immunoSEQ multiplex PCR, while TCRdb's copy carries only in-frame clones and drops some. The data contain over 35,000 clones, around 84% of them singletons. Overall study findings and caveats: Better survival with proton therapy was suggested as possible, not demonstrated. Under photons, naive T cells and diversity fell while effector/memory populations rose. Oligoclonal CD8+ Temra expansion after nadir drove photon patients' diversity drop.

The germline V gene encodes CDR1 ENHRY and CDR2 SYGVKD. The V segment lost 6 bases and the J segment 0 bases; nucleotides outside the gene matches: 3. This CDR3 comprises 14 residues. The chain employs TRBV10-3 and TRBJ1-1; TRBD1 aligns across 8 bases. This TCR came from a woman in her 70s with pancreatic cancer. Some clones in this sample may be carry-over from other donors' samples. The input for sequencing was peripheral blood, taken from a patient treated with proton-based radiotherapy. Here the CDR3 reads CAIRGQGMNTEAFF. CDR3 sequence (DNA): TGTGCCATCAGAGGACAGGGCATGAACACTGAAGCTTTCTTT.